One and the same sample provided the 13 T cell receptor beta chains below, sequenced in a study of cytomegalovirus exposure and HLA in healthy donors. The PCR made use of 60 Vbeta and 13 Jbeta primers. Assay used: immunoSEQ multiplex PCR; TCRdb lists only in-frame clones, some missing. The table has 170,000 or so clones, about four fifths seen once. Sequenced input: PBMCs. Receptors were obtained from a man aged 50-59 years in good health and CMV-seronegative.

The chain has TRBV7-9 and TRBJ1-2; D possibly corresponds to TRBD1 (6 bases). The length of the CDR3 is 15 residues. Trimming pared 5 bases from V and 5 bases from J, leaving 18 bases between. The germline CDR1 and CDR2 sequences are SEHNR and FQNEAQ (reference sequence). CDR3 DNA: TGTGCCAGCAGCCCGGTCGTGGGGGCGGAGTATGGCTACACCTTC. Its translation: CASSPVVGAEYGYTF. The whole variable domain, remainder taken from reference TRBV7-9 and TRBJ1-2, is DTGVSQNPRHKITKRGQNVTFRCDPISEHNRLYWYRQTLGQGPEFLTYFQNEAQLEKSRLLSDRFSAERPKGSFSTLEIQRTEQGDSAMYLCASSPVVGAEYGYTFGSGTRLTVV.

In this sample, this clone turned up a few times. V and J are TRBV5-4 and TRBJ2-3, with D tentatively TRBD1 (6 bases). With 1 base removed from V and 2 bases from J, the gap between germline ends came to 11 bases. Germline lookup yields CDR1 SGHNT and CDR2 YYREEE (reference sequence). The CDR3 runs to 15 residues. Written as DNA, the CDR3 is TGTGCCAGCAGCTTGCAGGGGCCACTCACAGATACGCAGTATTTT. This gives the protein CASSLQGPLTDTQYF.

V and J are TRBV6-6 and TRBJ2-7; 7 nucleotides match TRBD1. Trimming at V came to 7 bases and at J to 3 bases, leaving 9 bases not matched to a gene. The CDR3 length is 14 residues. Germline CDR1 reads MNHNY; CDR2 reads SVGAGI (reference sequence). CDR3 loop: CASIRGQRNYEQYF. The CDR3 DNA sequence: TGTGCCAGCATTAGGGGACAGAGAAACTACGAGCAGTACTTC.

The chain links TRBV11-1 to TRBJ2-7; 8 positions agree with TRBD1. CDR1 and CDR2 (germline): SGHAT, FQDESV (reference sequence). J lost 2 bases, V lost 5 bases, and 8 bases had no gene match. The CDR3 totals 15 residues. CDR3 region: CASSGLDRAPYEQYF. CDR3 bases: TGTGCCAGCAGCGGCTTGGACAGGGCCCCCTACGAGCAGTACTTC.

DNA for the CDR3: TGTGCCAGCAGCGTAGATGAGGGAGGCTATGGCTACACCTTC. This gives the protein CASSVDEGGYGYTF. The gene calls are TRBV9 and TRBJ1-2; D is unclear. The CDR3 is 14 amino acids. The germline CDR1 and CDR2 sequences are SGDLS and YYNGEE. The ends were cut back, 0 bases at V and 4 bases at J, with 10 bases in the middle.

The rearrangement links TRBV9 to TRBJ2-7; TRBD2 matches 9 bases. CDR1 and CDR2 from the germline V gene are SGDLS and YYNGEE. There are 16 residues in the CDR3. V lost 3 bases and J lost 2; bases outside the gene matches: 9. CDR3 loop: CASSGEVAGAPYEQYF. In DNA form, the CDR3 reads TGTGCCAGCAGCGGAGAAGTAGCGGGAGCGCCCTACGAGCAGTACTTC.

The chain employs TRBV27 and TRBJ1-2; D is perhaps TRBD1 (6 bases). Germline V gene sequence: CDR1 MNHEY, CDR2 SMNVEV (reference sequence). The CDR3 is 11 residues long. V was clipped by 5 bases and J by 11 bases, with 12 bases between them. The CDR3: CASSPRRGYTF. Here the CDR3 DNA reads TGTGCCAGCAGTCCTCGAAGGGGGTACACCTTC.

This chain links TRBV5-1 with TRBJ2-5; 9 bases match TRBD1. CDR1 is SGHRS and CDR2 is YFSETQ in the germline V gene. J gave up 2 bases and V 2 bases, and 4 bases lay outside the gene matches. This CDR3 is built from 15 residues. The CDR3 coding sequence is TGCGCCAGCAGCTTAGGGACAGGGAGGCAAGAGACCCAGTACTTC. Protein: CASSLGTGRQETQYF.

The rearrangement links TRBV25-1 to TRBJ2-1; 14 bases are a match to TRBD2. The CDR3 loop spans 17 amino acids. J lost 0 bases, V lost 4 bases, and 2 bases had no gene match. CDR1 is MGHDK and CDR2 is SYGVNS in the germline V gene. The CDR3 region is CASSGTSGRNSYNEQFF. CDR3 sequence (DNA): TGTGCCAGCAGTGGGACTAGCGGGAGGAACTCCTACAATGAGCAGTTCTTC.

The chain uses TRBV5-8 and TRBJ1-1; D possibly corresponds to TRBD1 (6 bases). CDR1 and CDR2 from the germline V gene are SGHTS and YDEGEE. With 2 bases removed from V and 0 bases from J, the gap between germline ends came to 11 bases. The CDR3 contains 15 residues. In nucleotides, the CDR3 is TGTGCCAGCAGCTTATTGGGGGCTGTGAACACTGAAGCTTTCTTT. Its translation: CASSLLGAVNTEAFF.

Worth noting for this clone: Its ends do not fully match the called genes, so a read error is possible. Here the CDR3 DNA reads TGTTCCAGCAGCTTGGGGGGGGCATGGGAGACCCAGTACTTC. Translated, it gives CSSSLGGAWETQYF. V is TRBV7-9 and J is TRBJ2-5; maybe TRBD2 (7 bases). The CDR3 totals 14 residues. Germline CDR1 and CDR2: SEHNR and FQNEAQ (reference sequence).

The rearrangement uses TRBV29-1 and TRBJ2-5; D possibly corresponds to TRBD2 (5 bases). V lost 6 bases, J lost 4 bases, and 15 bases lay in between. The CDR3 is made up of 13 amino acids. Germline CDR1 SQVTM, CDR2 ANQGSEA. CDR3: CSVPTSTRETQYF. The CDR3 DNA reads TGCAGCGTGCCCACTAGTACTAGAGAGACCCAGTACTTC.

CDR3 sequence reads: CASSLGPRGGYTF. In DNA form, the CDR3 reads TGTGCCAGCAGCCTAGGGCCCAGGGGGGGCTACACCTTC. This chain connects TRBV2 to TRBJ1-2, with 7 bases that match TRBD1. V lost 6 bases, J lost 8 bases, and 9 bases stayed unmatched. This CDR3 spans 13 amino acids. CDR1 is SNHLY, CDR2 FYNNEI, per germline.